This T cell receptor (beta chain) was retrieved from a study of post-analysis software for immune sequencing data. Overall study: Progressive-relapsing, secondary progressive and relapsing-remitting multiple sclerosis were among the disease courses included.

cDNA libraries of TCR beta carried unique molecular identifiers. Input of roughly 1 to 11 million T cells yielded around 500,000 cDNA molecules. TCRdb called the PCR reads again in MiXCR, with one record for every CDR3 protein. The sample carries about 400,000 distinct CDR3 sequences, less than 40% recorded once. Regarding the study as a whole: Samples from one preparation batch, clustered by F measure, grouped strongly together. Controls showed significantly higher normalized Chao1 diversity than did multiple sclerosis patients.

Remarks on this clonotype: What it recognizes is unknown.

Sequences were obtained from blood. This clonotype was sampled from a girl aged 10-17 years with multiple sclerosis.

DNA for the CDR3: TGTGCCAGCTCACCCTTGGACAGGTCAACGGCCAACGTCCTGACTTTC. The encoded protein is CASSPLDRSTANVLTF. This sequence joins TRBV18 and TRBJ2-6; 7 bases agree with TRBD1. The length of the CDR3 is 16 residues. Germline V lookup: CDR1 KGHSH, CDR2 LQKENI. J lost 6 bases, V lost 3 bases, and 8 bases had no gene match.